This TCR beta chain originates from a study of technical replicates of blood from a few donors. Clones were read by immunoSEQ multiplex PCR, and TCRdb kept only the in-frame ones, dropping some. The sample includes tens of thousands of clones, around 97% of them seen just once. Germline V gene lookup returns CDR1 SGDLS and CDR2 YYNGEE. There are 20 residues in the CDR3. Trimming stripped 4 bases from V and 0 bases from J, with 27 bases between. The receptor comes from a human donor in good health. Sequenced: T cells isolated from PBMCs. V usage is TRBV9 and J usage is TRBJ2-3; weak D call: TRBD2 (6 bases). The CDR3 loop reads CASSPRFTIYRSGSTDTQYF. The CDR3 DNA reads as TGTGCCAGCAGCCCCCGATTTACTATTTACCGTAGCGGTAGCACAGATACGCAGTATTTT.